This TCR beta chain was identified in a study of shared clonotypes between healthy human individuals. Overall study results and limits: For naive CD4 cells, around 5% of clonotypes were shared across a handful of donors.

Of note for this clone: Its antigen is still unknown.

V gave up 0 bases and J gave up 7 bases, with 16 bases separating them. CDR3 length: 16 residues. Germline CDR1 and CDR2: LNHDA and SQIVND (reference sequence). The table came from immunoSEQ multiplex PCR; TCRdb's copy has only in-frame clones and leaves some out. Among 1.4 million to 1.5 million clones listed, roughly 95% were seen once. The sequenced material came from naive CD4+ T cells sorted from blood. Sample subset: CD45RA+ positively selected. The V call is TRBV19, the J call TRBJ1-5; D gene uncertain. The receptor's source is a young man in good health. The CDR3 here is CASSIEKLGLGQPQHF. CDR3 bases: TGTGCCAGTAGTATAGAGAAGTTGGGTTTGGGCCAGCCCCAGCATTTT.